The 10 T cell receptor beta chains below all came from one sample that was sequenced in a study of vaccination and CD4 T cells after COVID-19. Treatment: roughly ten-day PBMC culture with coronavirus spike peptide pools or control peptides (ViraFEST assay). Their target antigens are unknown. Oncomine TCR Beta short-read sequencing was applied to DNA from cultured CD4+ T cells. TCRdb redid the calling of the PCR reads with MiXCR, one entry per CDR3 protein. The table lists roughly 18,000 distinct CDR3 sequences, 43% of them singletons. The sample in question was CD4+ T cells from blood, cultured in vitro, obtained after SARS-CoV-2 vaccination. These receptors were collected from a human donor who had recovered from COVID-19.

V gene TRBV4-1 combines with J gene TRBJ2-2; 9 nucleotides match TRBD1. Germline CDR1 is MGHRA and CDR2 is YSYEKL. V lost 3 bases and J lost 7; bases outside the gene matches: 9. The CDR3 consists of 16 residues. The CDR3 here is CASSHRGTGMNGELFF. The CDR3 DNA sequence: TGCGCCAGCAGCCATCGGGGGACAGGGATGAACGGGGAGCTGTTTTTT.

This clonotype occurred once. The chain has TRBV2 and TRBJ2-5; 7 bases map to TRBD2. The CDR3 consists of 13 residues. Germline CDR1 and CDR2: SNHLY and FYNNEI. Unmatched junction bases numbered 3, after V lost 3 bases and J lost 5 bases. The DNA for the CDR3 is TGTGCCAGCAGTGATTTGGGGGGGGAGACCCAGTACTTC. Translated, it gives CASSDLGGETQYF.

The chain couples TRBV7-2 to TRBJ2-2; TRBD2 might be the D (6 bases). This CDR3 has 15 amino acids. The germline CDR1 and CDR2 sequences are SGHTA and FQGNSA. The V end was cut by 5 bases, the J end by 4 bases, with 14 bases between. CDR3 coding DNA: TGTGCCAGCAGCCCCCGTCGGGGGTCCACCGGGGAGCTGTTTTTT. It is translated as CASSPRRGSTGELFF.

The chain combines TRBV7-6 with TRBJ1-6; 10 bases fit TRBD1. J was trimmed by 6 bases and V by 5 bases; bases with no gene match: 4. The CDR3 extends over 15 amino acids. The germline gives CDR1 SGHVS, CDR2 FNYEAQ. The CDR3 region has the DNA TGTGCCAGCAGCCAGGGACAGGGGATTAATTCACCCCTCCACTTT. It is translated as CASSQGQGINSPLHF.

This clonotype came up once. The CDR3 coding sequence is TGTGCCAGCGAGGGGGCAGGCAACTATGGCTACACCTTC. As protein: CASEGAGNYGYTF. This sequence joins TRBV12-3 or TRBV12-4 and TRBJ1-2; 7 bases agree with TRBD1. The CDR3 runs 13 residues. V lost 8 bases, J lost 2 bases, and 5 bases stayed unmatched.

J is TRBJ1-1 and V is TRBV2; D unclear. CDR3 length: 13 residues. CDR1 SNHLY and CDR2 FYNNEI come from the germline V gene. V lost 4 bases to trimming and J lost 7 bases, with 13 bases between them. The CDR3 here is CASSGTPVGEAFF. The CDR3 bases are TGTGCCAGCAGTGGAACACCGGTTGGTGAAGCTTTCTTT.

The V and J genes are TRBV19 and TRBJ2-7, with no clear D. Germline values: CDR1 LNHDA, CDR2 SQIVND (reference sequence). This CDR3 has 11 residues. Trimming removed 7 bases at V and 1 base at J, with 5 bases between. CDR3 nucleotide sequence: TGTGCCAGTAAACAGTCCTACGAGCAGTACTTC. Amino acids: CASKQSYEQYF.

This clonotype was observed a few times. This chain joins TRBV27 and TRBJ2-1, with 11 bases lining up with TRBD1. Trimming removed 5 bases from V and 5 bases from J; junction bases left unmatched: 8. Germline V gene data show CDR1 as MNHEY and CDR2 as SMNVEV (reference sequence). The CDR3 is made up of 16 amino acids. In DNA, the CDR3 is TGTGCCAGCAGTCCCCGCTGGACAGGGGGCAACAATGAGCAGTTCTTC. Its protein is CASSPRWTGGNNEQFF.

The chain uses TRBV30 and TRBJ2-2, with a weak D call TRBD2 (5 bases). The CDR3 has 13 amino acids. Trimming removed 3 bases at V and 5 bases at J, with 10 bases between. Germline V gene data show CDR1 as GTSNPN and CDR2 as SVGIG (reference sequence). In DNA, the CDR3 is TGTGCCTGGAGCAGACTACCGACCGGGGAGCTGTTTTTT. Amino acids: CAWSRLPTGELFF.

The J gene is TRBJ2-3, the V gene TRBV27; 9 nucleotides align to TRBD2. The ends lost 1 base at V and 5 bases at J; junction bases unmatched: 7. This CDR3 comprises 16 residues. CDR1 and CDR2 from the germline V gene are MNHEY and SMNVEV (reference sequence). The CDR3 nucleotides are TGTGCCAGCAGTTTATTACTAGCGGGTGGGAAAGATACGCAGTATTTT. Encoded protein: CASSLLLAGGKDTQYF.